The 15 T cell receptor beta chains presented below share a single source sample, sequenced in a study of OX40 agonist ivuxolimab in advanced cancers. Measured with immunoSEQ multiplex PCR; TCRdb has only the in-frame clones, and not every one. The data contain tens of thousands of clones, approximately 91% of them singletons. The sequenced sample was CD4+ or CD8+ T cells sorted from blood, obtained in a trial of the OX40 agonist ivuxolimab. These receptors all stem from an adult with an advanced solid tumor such as melanoma, head and neck, liver or kidney cancer.

The rearrangement uses TRBV9 and TRBJ2-3; 13 bases line up with TRBD2. In germline, CDR1 is SGDLS, CDR2 YYNGEE. V trimming: 4 bases; J trimming: 2 bases; junction bases outside the gene matches: 16. This CDR3 region has 20 residues. The CDR3 spells CASSSLTSGRTSRSTDTQYF. The CDR3 DNA follows: TGTGCCAGCAGCTCCTTGACTAGCGGGAGGACCTCGCGGTCCACAGATACGCAGTATTTT.

The chain links TRBV7-3 to TRBJ2-3; D possibly uses TRBD1 or TRBD2 (5 bases each). The CDR3 spans 16 residues. V lost 5 bases, J lost 4 bases, and 19 bases lay in between. Germline V lookup: CDR1 SGHTA, CDR2 FQGTGA. In DNA, the CDR3 is TGTGCCAGCAGCAAAGGGACCCACCAAGGCGCAGATACGCAGTATTTT. As protein: CASSKGTHQGADTQYF.

CDR3 sequence reads: CASSFLPALNYGYTF. In nucleotides, the CDR3 is TGTGCCAGCAGTTTTCTCCCGGCTTTAAACTATGGCTACACCTTC. J is TRBJ1-2 and V is TRBV27, with D hard to call. The CDR3 loop spans 15 amino acids. V shed 3 bases and J shed 2 bases, with 13 bases lying between them. Germline V gives CDR1 MNHEY, CDR2 SMNVEV (reference sequence).

The genes are TRBV5-5 and TRBJ2-1; D is unresolved. In germline, CDR1 is SGHKS, CDR2 YYEKEE (reference sequence). The germline V and J ends were trimmed by 0 bases and 0 bases, with 7 bases remaining between them. This CDR3 is 15 amino acids long. The CDR3: CASSLGTNSYNEQFF. The CDR3, as DNA: TGTGCCAGCAGCTTGGGTACTAACTCCTACAATGAGCAGTTCTTC.

The chain has TRBV6-5 and TRBJ1-1, with D tentatively TRBD1 (6 bases). CDR3 length: 16 residues. Germline CDR1 MNHEY, CDR2 SVGAGI. The V end was cut by 0 bases, the J end by 4 bases, with 15 bases between. CDR3 DNA sequence: TGTGCCAGCAGTTACTCTCGGGGGGGGCGCTCCACTGAAGCTTTCTTT. Residues: CASSYSRGGRSTEAFF.

The chain has TRBV27 and TRBJ2-2, with 9 positions matching TRBD1. Germline CDR1 MNHEY, CDR2 SMNVEV (reference sequence). Losses at the gene ends were 7 bases for V and 1 base for J; bases not matched to a gene: 7. The CDR3 has 16 amino acids. CDR3 protein: CASTPWGQGNTGELFF. In nucleotides, the CDR3 is TGTGCCAGCACCCCGTGGGGACAGGGGAACACCGGGGAGCTGTTTTTT.

The genes are TRBV7-2 and TRBJ2-7, with 8 bases matching TRBD2. J was trimmed by 2 bases and V by 4 bases; bases with no gene match: 7. There are 15 residues in the CDR3. Per germline, CDR1 SGHTA and CDR2 FQGNSA. This CDR3 is CASSYLPGGTYEQYF. The CDR3, as DNA: TGTGCCAGCAGCTACCTGCCGGGGGGGACCTACGAGCAGTACTTC. Based on the CDR3 plus reference TRBV7-2 and TRBJ2-7, the full variable domain is GAGVSQSPSNKVTEKGKDVELRCDPISGHTALYWYRQSLGQGLEFLIYFQGNSAPDKSGLPSDRFSAERTGGSVSTLTIQRTQQEDSAVYLCASSYLPGGTYEQYFGPGTRLTVT.

V is TRBV7-9 and J is TRBJ2-1; D might be TRBD2 (6 bases). The length of the CDR3 is 16 residues. V was clipped by 0 bases and J by 4 bases, with 13 bases between them. CDR1 and CDR2 (germline): SEHNR, FQNEAQ (reference sequence). This CDR3 is CASSLALQRVYNEQFF. CDR3 coding DNA: TGTGCCAGCAGCTTAGCCCTCCAGCGGGTGTACAATGAGCAGTTCTTC.

V usage is TRBV6-5 and J usage is TRBJ1-5; tentative D call: TRBD1 (6 bases). CDR3 length equals 13 residues. The V end was cut by 6 bases, the J end by 6 bases, with 12 bases between. Germline V gene data show CDR1 as MNHEY and CDR2 as SVGAGI. CDR3 coding DNA: TGTGCCAGCAGACAGGGAGTGGGTCAGCCCCAGCATTTT. Its protein is CASRQGVGQPQHF.

The chain joins TRBV7-2 to TRBJ2-7; D may correspond to TRBD1 or TRBD2 (5 bases each). The CDR3 has 14 amino acids. Germline-derived CDR1 and CDR2 are SGHTA and FQGNSA. The V end was cut by 5 bases, the J end by 7 bases, with 18 bases between. CDR3 nucleotide sequence: TGTGCCAGCAGCCTGGTATTCGGGGCGAAAGAGCAGTACTTC. Its translation: CASSLVFGAKEQYF.

The V and J genes are TRBV2 and TRBJ2-1; TRBD2 agrees at 8 bases. With V trimmed by 7 bases and J by 9 bases, 14 bases remained unmatched. Germline loops: CDR1 SNHLY, CDR2 FYNNEI. The CDR3 covers 15 residues. CDR3 DNA: TGTGCCAGCACCCCAGGGACTAGGAGAAGCAGTGAGCAGTTCTTC. Translating gives CASTPGTRRSSEQFF.

The rearrangement joins TRBV7-7 to TRBJ2-3; D may be TRBD1 or TRBD2 (6 bases each). V dropped 3 bases and J dropped 8 bases, with 9 bases sitting between them. The CDR3 is 12 residues long. The V gene's germline CDR1 is SSHAT and CDR2 FNYEAQ (reference sequence). CDR3 sequence: CASSFEGGTQYF. DNA for the CDR3: TGTGCCAGCAGCTTTGAGGGGGGTACGCAGTATTTT.

A single count supports this clone. The chain joins TRBV5-1 to TRBJ2-5, with D possibly TRBD1 on 6 matching bases. The V and J ends lost 1 base and 5 bases respectively, with 9 bases between them. The CDR3 is 13 residues long. CDR1 SGHRS and CDR2 YFSETQ come from the germline V gene. CDR3 DNA: TGCGCCAGCAGCTTGACAGGGCGGGAGACCCAGTACTTC. Amino acids: CASSLTGRETQYF.

The gene calls are TRBV28 and TRBJ1-5, with D maybe TRBD1 (6 bases). The V end lost 7 bases, the J end lost 0 bases, and 22 bases lay between the germline ends. Germline-derived CDR1 and CDR2 are MDHEN and SYDVKM. The CDR3 contains 18 residues. The CDR3: CASITFGQPGGSNQPQHF. The CDR3 DNA is TGTGCCAGCATTACCTTCGGACAGCCCGGAGGTAGCAATCAGCCCCAGCATTTT. Based on the CDR3 plus reference TRBV28 and TRBJ1-5, the full variable domain is DVKVTQSSRYLVKRTGEKVFLECVQDMDHENMFWYRQDPGLGLRLIYFSYDVKMKEKGDIPEGYSVSREKKERFSLILESASTNQTSMYLCASITFGQPGGSNQPQHFGDGTRLSIL.

The V gene is TRBV19, the J gene TRBJ1-1, with D uncertain. The CDR3 loop spans 13 amino acids. The germline V gene has CDR1 LNHDA and CDR2 SQIVND (reference sequence). Trimming took 5 bases from V and 4 from J, leaving 11 bases between them. The CDR3 loop reads CASSVQQFTEAFF. For the CDR3, the DNA is TGTGCCAGTAGTGTTCAACAGTTCACTGAAGCTTTCTTT. Full variable domain (rest looked up from reference TRBV19 and TRBJ1-1): DGGITQSPKYLFRKEGQNVTLSCEQNLNHDAMYWYRQDPGQGLRLIYYSQIVNDFQKGDIAEGYSVSREKKESFPLTVTSAQKNPTAFYLCASSVQQFTEAFFGQGTRLTVV.